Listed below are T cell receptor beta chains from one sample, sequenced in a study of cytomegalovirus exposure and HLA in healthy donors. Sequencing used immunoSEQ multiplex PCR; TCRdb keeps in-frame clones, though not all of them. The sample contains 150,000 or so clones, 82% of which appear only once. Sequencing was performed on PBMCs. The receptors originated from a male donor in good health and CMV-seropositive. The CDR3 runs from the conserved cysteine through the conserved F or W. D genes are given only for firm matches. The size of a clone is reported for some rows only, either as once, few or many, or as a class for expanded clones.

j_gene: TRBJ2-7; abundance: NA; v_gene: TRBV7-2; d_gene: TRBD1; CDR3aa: CASSLGPGTEYEQYF; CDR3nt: TGTGCCAGCAGCTTAGGACCCGGGACAGAGTACGAGCAGTACTTC
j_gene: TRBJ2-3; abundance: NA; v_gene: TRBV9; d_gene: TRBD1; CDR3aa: CASSVGPGQGSVSTDTQYF; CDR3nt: TGTGCCAGCAGCGTAGGACCGGGACAGGGGTCGGTTAGCACAGATACGCAGTATTTT
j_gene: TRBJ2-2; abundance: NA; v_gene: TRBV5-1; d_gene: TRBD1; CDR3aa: CASSSGGTGELFF; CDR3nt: TGCGCCAGCAGCTCAGGGGGCACCGGGGAGCTGTTTTTT
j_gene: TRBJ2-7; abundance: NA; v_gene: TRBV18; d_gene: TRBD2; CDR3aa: CASSPRGLAGAVEQYF; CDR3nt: TGTGCCAGCTCACCACGGGGACTAGCGGGAGCCGTCGAGCAGTACTTC
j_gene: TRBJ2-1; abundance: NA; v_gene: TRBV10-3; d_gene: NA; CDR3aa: CAIGAGPTSFLGEQFF; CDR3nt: TGTGCCATCGGCGCAGGGCCCACGTCTTTCTTGGGTGAGCAGTTCTTC
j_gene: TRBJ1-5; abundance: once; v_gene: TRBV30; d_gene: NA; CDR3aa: CAWSVRGSNQPQHF; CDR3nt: TGTGCCTGGAGTGTTCGGGGTAGCAATCAGCCCCAGCATTTT
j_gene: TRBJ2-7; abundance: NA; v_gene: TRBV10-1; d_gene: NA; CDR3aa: CASQGSHLKEQYF; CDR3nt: TGCGCCAGCCAGGGTTCCCACCTTAAGGAGCAGTACTTC
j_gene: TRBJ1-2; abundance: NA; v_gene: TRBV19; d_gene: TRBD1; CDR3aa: CASRTGVDYGYTF; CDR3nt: TGTGCCAGCCGAACAGGGGTGGACTATGGCTACACCTTC
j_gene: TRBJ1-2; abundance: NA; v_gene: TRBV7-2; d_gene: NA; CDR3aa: CASSQGLGLNYGYTF; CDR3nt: TGTGCCAGCAGCCAGGGCCTGGGTCTTAACTATGGCTACACCTTC
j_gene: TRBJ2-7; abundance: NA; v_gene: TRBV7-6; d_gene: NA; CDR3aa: CASSIGHFYEQYF; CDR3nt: TGTGCCAGCAGCATTGGACATTTCTACGAGCAGTACTTC
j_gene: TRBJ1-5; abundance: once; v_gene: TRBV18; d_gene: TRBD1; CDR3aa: CASSPATGGTSNQPQHF; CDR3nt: TGTGCCAGCTCACCCGCGACAGGGGGTACTAGCAATCAGCCCCAGCATTTT
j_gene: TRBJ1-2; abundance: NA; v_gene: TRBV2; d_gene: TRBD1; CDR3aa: CASTEQGVSYGYTF; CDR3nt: TGTGCCAGCACGGAACAGGGGGTCTCTTATGGCTACACCTTC
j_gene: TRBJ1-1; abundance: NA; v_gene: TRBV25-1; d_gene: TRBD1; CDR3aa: CASSTSGTGGSAEAFF; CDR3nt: TGTGCCAGCAGTACATCCGGGACAGGGGGTAGCGCTGAAGCTTTCTTT
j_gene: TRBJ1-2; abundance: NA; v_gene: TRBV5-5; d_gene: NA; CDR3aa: CASNPANLGDGYTF; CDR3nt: TGTGCCAGCAACCCTGCGAATCTGGGAGATGGCTACACCTTC
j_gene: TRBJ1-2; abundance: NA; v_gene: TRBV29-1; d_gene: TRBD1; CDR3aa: CSVSGQGHGYTF; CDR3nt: TGCAGCGTATCAGGACAGGGGCATGGCTACACCTTC
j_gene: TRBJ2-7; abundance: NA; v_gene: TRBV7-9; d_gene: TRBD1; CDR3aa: CASSPKQGTNEQYF; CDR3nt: TGTGCCAGCAGCCCTAAACAGGGGACCAACGAGCAGTACTTC
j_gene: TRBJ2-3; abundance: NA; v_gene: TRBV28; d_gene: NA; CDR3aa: CASSLSQVGDTQYF; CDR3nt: TGTGCCAGCAGTTTATCACAGGTTGGGGATACGCAGTATTTT
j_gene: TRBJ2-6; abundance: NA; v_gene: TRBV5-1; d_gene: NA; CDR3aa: CASRPGGANGLTF; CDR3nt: TGCGCCAGCAGACCGGGCGGGGCCAACGGCCTGACTTTC
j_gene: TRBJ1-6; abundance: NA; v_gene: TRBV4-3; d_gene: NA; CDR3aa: CASSQGFRGRADSPLHF; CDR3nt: TGCGCCAGCAGCCAAGGGTTCCGTGGCAGGGCGGATTCACCCCTCCACTTT
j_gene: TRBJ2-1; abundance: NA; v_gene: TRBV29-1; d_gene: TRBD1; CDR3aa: CSTGQNSYNEQFF; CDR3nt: TGCAGCACGGGACAGAACTCCTACAATGAGCAGTTCTTC
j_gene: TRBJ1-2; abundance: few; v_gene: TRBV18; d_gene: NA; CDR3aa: CASSQVVGADGYTF; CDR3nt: TGTGCCAGCTCCCAGGTAGTGGGGGCGGATGGCTACACCTTC
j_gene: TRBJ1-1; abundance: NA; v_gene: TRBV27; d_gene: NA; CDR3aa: CASSSDSATRYQF; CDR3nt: TGTGCCAGCAGTTCGGACAGTGCCACTAGATACCAGTTT
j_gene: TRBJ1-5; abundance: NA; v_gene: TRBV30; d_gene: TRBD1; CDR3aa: CAWSRTGRNQPQHF; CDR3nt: TGTGCCTGGAGCCGGACAGGGCGCAATCAGCCCCAGCATTTT
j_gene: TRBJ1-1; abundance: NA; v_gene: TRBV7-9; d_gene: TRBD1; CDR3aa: CASSLGRTGGNTEAFF; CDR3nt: TGTGCCAGCAGCTTAGGTAGGACAGGGGGTAACACTGAAGCTTTCTTT
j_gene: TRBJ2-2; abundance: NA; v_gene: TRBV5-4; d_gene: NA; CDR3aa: CASSLTVNTGELFF; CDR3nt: TGTGCCAGCAGCTTGACTGTGAACACCGGGGAGCTGTTTTTT
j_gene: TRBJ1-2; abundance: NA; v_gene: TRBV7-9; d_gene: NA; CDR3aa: CASSPEGLGYGYTF; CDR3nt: TGTGCCAGCAGTCCCGAGGGTTTGGGCTATGGCTACACCTTC
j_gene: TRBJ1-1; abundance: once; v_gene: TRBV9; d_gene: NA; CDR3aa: CASEGGASEAFF; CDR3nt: TGTGCCAGCGAGGGGGGGGCGAGTGAAGCTTTCTTT
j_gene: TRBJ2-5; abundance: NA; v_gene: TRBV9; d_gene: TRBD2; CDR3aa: CASSVVGTSAEQYF; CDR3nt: TGTGCCAGCAGCGTAGTTGGGACTAGCGCAGAGCAGTACTTC
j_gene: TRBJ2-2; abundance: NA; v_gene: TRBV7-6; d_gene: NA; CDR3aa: CASSSTANTGELFF; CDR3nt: TGTGCCAGCAGCTCGACAGCGAACACCGGGGAGCTGTTTTTT
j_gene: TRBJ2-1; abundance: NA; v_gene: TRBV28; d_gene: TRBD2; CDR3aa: CASSYASSGRGEQFF; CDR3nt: TGTGCCAGCAGTTATGCGAGTAGCGGGAGAGGTGAGCAGTTCTTC
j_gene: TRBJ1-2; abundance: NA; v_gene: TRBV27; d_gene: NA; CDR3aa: CASSFGRLYGYTF; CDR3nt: TGTGCCAGCAGTTTCGGGAGACTCTATGGCTACACCTTC
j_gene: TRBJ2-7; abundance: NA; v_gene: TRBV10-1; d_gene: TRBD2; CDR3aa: CASSEWGRGGYEQYF; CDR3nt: TGCGCCAGCAGTGAGTGGGGACGGGGGGGCTACGAGCAGTACTTC
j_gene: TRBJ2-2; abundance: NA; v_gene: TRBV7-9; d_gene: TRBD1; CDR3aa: CASSSGQVGAGELFF; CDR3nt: TGTGCCAGCAGCTCCGGACAGGTCGGGGCCGGGGAGCTGTTTTTT
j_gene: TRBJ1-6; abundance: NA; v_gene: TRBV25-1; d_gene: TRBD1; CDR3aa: CASSEPGQGAPPLHF; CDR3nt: TGTGCCAGCAGTGAACCGGGACAGGGGGCCCCACCCCTCCACTTT
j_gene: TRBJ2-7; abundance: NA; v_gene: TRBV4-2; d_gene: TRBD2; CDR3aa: CASSRLAGGEQYF; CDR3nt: TGTGCCAGCAGCCGTCTAGCGGGAGGCGAGCAGTACTTC
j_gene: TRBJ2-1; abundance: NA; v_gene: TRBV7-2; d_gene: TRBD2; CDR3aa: CASSSGLAGGGEQFF; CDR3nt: TGTGCCAGCAGCTCGGGACTAGCGGGAGGTGGTGAGCAGTTCTTC
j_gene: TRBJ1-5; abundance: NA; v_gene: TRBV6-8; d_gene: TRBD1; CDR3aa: CASRPQGPDQPQHF; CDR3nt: TGTGCCAGCAGGCCACAGGGGCCGGATCAGCCCCAGCATTTT
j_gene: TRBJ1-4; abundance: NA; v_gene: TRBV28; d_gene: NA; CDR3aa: CASSLWGREGDEKLFF; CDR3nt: TGTGCCAGCAGTTTATGGGGGCGGGAGGGGGATGAAAAACTGTTTTTT
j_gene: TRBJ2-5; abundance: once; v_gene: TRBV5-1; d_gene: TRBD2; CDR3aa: CASSLGGTSLETQYF; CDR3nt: TGCGCCAGCAGCTTGGGAGGGACTAGCTTGGAGACCCAGTACTTC
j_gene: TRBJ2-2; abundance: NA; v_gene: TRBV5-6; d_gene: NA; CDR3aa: CASSFYTGELFF; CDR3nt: TGTGCCAGCAGCTTCTACACCGGGGAGCTGTTTTTT
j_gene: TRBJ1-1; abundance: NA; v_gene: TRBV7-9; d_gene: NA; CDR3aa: CASSLAVGLTEAFF; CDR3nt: TGTGCCAGCAGCTTAGCGGTGGGACTGACTGAAGCTTTCTTT
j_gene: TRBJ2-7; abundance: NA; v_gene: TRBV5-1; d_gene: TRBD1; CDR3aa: CASSSLGTGIASYEQYF; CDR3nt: TGCGCCAGCAGCTCCCTTGGGACAGGGATCGCATCCTACGAGCAGTACTTC
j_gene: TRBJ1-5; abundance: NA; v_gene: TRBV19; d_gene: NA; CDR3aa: CASSIGGSNQPQHF; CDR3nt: TGTGCCAGTAGTATCGGGGGTAGCAATCAGCCCCAGCATTTT
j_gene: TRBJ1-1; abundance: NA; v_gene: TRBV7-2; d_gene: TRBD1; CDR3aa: CASSLVTGVGNTEAFF; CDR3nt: TGTGCCAGCAGCTTAGTCACAGGGGTGGGGAACACTGAAGCTTTCTTT
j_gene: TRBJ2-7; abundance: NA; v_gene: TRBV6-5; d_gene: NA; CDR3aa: CASSHRRGEQYF; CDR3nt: TGTGCCAGCAGCCATCGTCGAGGTGAGCAGTACTTC